Detailed here is one T cell receptor (beta chain). Its antigen remains unidentified. This sample stems from a study of cytomegalovirus exposure and HLA in healthy donors. General study results and limits: TCR sequences were mostly rare, though some public TCRs occurred in many donors. Segments of the TCR beta V type were, in most cases, productive about 87% or about 30% of the time in an earlier analysis. The authors assumed roughly uniform sequencing depth across donors for presence/absence analyses. It was reportedly the case that the classifier diagnosed cytomegalovirus status with high specificity and sensitivity.

The PCR employed 60 Vbeta primers together with 13 Jbeta primers. Generated by immunoSEQ multiplex PCR, the TCRdb table keeps only in-frame clones and is missing some. The profile shows under 200,000 clones, roughly 87% of them singletons. The sequencing sample was made of PBMCs. This clonotype was obtained from a boy between 2 and 10 years old in good health and CMV-seronegative.

In nucleotides, the CDR3 is TGTGCCAGCAGTTTATTAGGGAGGGTGACAGATACGCAGTATTTT. Protein: CASSLLGRVTDTQYF. This rearrangement joins TRBV28 to TRBJ2-3; 7 positions match TRBD2. CDR3 length equals 15 residues. J gave up 3 bases and V 1 base, and 4 bases lay outside the gene matches. CDR1 and CDR2 from the germline V gene are MDHEN and SYDVKM.